One and the same sample provided the 25 T cell receptor beta chains below, sequenced in a study of blood T cell repertoires in COVID-19 (dated by TCRdb to 2018 to 2021). The method behind the library was the immunoSEQ multiplex PCR assay. What TCRdb holds here is the immuneACCESS table cut down to in-frame rearrangements. Part of the clones is not present; checked against another copy, under half of the missing clones reflect an unresolved V gene, and the others are unexplained. This sample comprises 150,000 to 200,000 clones, 90% of them detected only once. Of the sample, 0.6% to 0.8% is held by the ten largest clones. The specimen sequenced was peripheral blood. These receptors were collected from a man aged 45 to 65 with acute or convalescent COVID-19.

The CDR3 protein is CASSLTPGSNQPQHF. CDR3 DNA: TGCGCCAGCAGCTTGACTCCGGGGAGCAATCAGCCCCAGCATTTT. The gene calls are TRBV5-1 and TRBJ1-5; D unresolved. CDR1 is SGHRS, CDR2 YFSETQ, per germline. Trimming removed 1 base from V and 1 base from J, with 9 bases in between. This CDR3 comprises 15 residues.

The chain recombines TRBV10-3 with TRBJ1-3; 8 bases agree with TRBD1. There are 15 residues in the CDR3. Germline-derived CDR1 and CDR2 are ENHRY and SYGVKD. The J segment lost 0 bases and the V segment lost 2 bases, leaving 0 bases of the junction unmatched. CDR3 DNA: TGTGCCATCAGTGAGACAGGGGGCTCTGGAAACACCATATATTTT. Its protein product is CAISETGGSGNTIYF.

The chain joins TRBV9 to TRBJ1-5, with 10 bases fitting TRBD1. Losses at the gene ends were 3 bases for V and 3 bases for J; bases not matched to a gene: 3. The germline gives CDR1 SGDLS, CDR2 YYNGEE. The CDR3 has 15 residues. This CDR3 is CASSAGTGVNQPQHF. The DNA for the CDR3 is TGTGCCAGCAGCGCCGGGACAGGGGTCAATCAGCCCCAGCATTTT.

This chain uses TRBV11-2 with TRBJ1-1, with D tentatively TRBD1 (6 bases). V lost 5 bases to trimming and J lost 0 bases, with 13 bases between them. CDR1 is SGHAT, CDR2 FQNNGV, per germline. The CDR3 has 15 amino acids. The CDR3 region is CASSPRQDMNTEAFF. CDR3 coding DNA: TGTGCCAGCAGCCCGCGACAGGATATGAACACTGAAGCTTTCTTT.

This rearrangement joins TRBV5-1 to TRBJ1-1; 9 nucleotides align to TRBD1. The CDR3 totals 13 residues. CDR1 is SGHRS, CDR2 YFSETQ, per germline. J lost 4 bases, V lost 4 bases, and 2 bases had no gene match. The CDR3 DNA follows: TGCGCCAGCAGCAACAGGGGGCTCACTGAAGCTTTCTTT. This gives the protein CASSNRGLTEAFF.

V is TRBV7-3 and J is TRBJ1-2; D not certain. This CDR3 has 13 residues. V was shortened by 6 bases and J by 8 bases, with 16 bases between the two germline ends. CDR1 is SGHTA and CDR2 is FQGTGA in the germline V gene. CDR3 sequence reads: CASSPGSSGGYTF. CDR3 bases: TGTGCCAGCAGTCCTGGGTCGTCGGGAGGCTACACCTTC.

CDR3 region: CASTTLRTGAEQYF. CDR3 bases: TGTGCCAGCACCACACTCCGGACAGGAGCCGAGCAGTACTTC. The J gene is TRBJ2-7, the V gene TRBV2; 7 nucleotides line up with TRBD1. Germline V gene data show CDR1 as SNHLY and CDR2 as FYNNEI. V shed 7 bases, J shed 6 bases, and the junction held 12 bases outside the gene matches. The CDR3 loop spans 14 amino acids.

The chain joins TRBV7-3 to TRBJ2-1; TRBD2 is a possible D gene (6 bases). The CDR3 spans 15 residues. V lost 2 bases, J lost 0 bases, and 8 bases lay in between. The germline CDR1 and CDR2 sequences are SGHTA and FQGTGA. CDR3 in DNA: TGTGCCAGCAGCTTAGTAGCGGACTCCTACAATGAGCAGTTCTTC. Residues: CASSLVADSYNEQFF.

The table lists this clone with a few counts. The chain links TRBV28 to TRBJ1-2; 8 positions match TRBD1. CDR1 and CDR2 from the germline V gene are MDHEN and SYDVKM. V shed 7 bases and J 2 bases; nucleotides not matched to a gene: 6. The CDR3 sequence is 14 residues long. In DNA, the CDR3 is TGTGCCAGCACTCAGGGGGCGCGAAACTATGGCTACACCTTC. Amino acid sequence: CASTQGARNYGYTF.

This clone was counted a single time. The J gene is TRBJ1-2, the V gene TRBV3-1 (or the pseudogene TRBV3-2); 9 bases line up with TRBD1. The V and J ends lost 4 bases and 8 bases, in that order; junction bases with no gene match: 2. The germline V gene has CDR1 LGHDT and CDR2 YNNKEL (reference sequence). The CDR3 is made up of 12 amino acids. The CDR3 spells CASSPTGGGYTF. The CDR3 region has the DNA TGTGCCAGCAGCCCGACAGGGGGGGGCTACACCTTC.

This clone came up a few times. Here the CDR3 reads CASSQAGTRAGELFF. As DNA, the CDR3 is TGTGCCAGCAGCCAAGCGGGGACGCGCGCCGGGGAGCTGTTTTTT. The V gene is TRBV7-2, the J gene TRBJ2-2, with TRBD2 matching over 7 bases. V lost 5 bases, J lost 6 bases, and 9 bases stayed unmatched. The CDR3 covers 15 residues. The germline CDR1 and CDR2 sequences are SGHTA and FQGNSA.

The rearrangement joins TRBV5-5 to TRBJ2-4; 10 bases agree with TRBD2. Germline V gene lookup returns CDR1 SGHKS and CDR2 YYEKEE (reference sequence). There are 15 residues in the CDR3. With 2 bases clipped from V and 3 bases from J, the junction kept 2 bases outside the gene matches. The CDR3 bases are TGTGCCAGCAGCTTAGGGACTAGCGACAAAAACATTCAGTACTTC. Translating gives CASSLGTSDKNIQYF.

CDR3 region: CASSQGGGVNYEQYF. For the CDR3, the DNA is TGCGCCAGCAGCCAGGGAGGGGGAGTGAACTACGAGCAGTACTTC. The V call is TRBV4-1, the J call TRBJ2-7; a weak D match, TRBD2 (7 bases). V dropped 3 bases and J dropped 3 bases, with 15 bases sitting between them. The CDR3 spans 15 residues. Germline V lookup: CDR1 MGHRA, CDR2 YSYEKL.

This clone was found once. The V and J genes are TRBV5-6 and TRBJ1-2, with D possibly being TRBD1 (5 bases). The V end was cut by 4 bases, the J end by 3 bases, with 13 bases between. The germline V gene encodes CDR1 SGHDT and CDR2 YYEEEE. This CDR3 spans 14 amino acids. This CDR3 is CASSHPGGDYGYTF. The CDR3 bases are TGTGCCAGCAGCCACCCCGGGGGGGACTATGGCTACACCTTC.

The rearrangement uses TRBV2 and TRBJ1-2; 7 bases align to TRBD1. This CDR3 comprises 13 residues. Germline V lookup: CDR1 SNHLY, CDR2 FYNNEI. The V gene end was trimmed by 8 bases and the J gene end by 4 bases; junction bases not matched to a gene: 7. The CDR3 DNA is TGTGCCAGCGGGGGACAGCGAGTCTATGGCTACACCTTC. The encoded protein is CASGGQRVYGYTF.

This chain joins TRBV2 and TRBJ1-2, with D possibly being TRBD1 (6 bases). The V gene's germline CDR1 is SNHLY and CDR2 FYNNEI. The V end lost 6 bases, the J end lost 9 bases, and 14 bases lay between the germline ends. The CDR3 runs 12 residues. The CDR3 here is CASRATGTSYTF. The CDR3 DNA follows: TGTGCCAGCAGGGCAACAGGGACTAGCTACACCTTC. Combining the CDR3 with reference TRBV2 and TRBJ1-2 gives the whole variable domain EPEVTQTPSHQVTQMGQEVILRCVPISNHLYFYWYRQILGQKVEFLVSFYNNEISEKSEIFDDQFSVERPDGSNFTLKIRSTKLEDSAMYFCASRATGTSYTFGSGTRLTVV.

The chain recombines TRBV19 with TRBJ2-7, with a tentative D call TRBD1 (5 bases). Germline V gives CDR1 LNHDA, CDR2 SQIVND (reference sequence). Trimming shortened V by 7 bases and J by 5 bases, and 18 bases separated the two germline ends. The CDR3 totals 14 residues. The CDR3 spells CASTKGVARDEQYF. CDR3 nucleotides: TGTGCCAGTACCAAAGGGGTAGCTCGGGACGAGCAGTACTTC.

This chain connects TRBV7-9 to TRBJ1-6; D uncertain. The CDR3 loop spans 15 amino acids. Germline assignment: CDR1 SEHNR and CDR2 FQNEAQ (reference sequence). V lost 1 base and J 7 bases, leaving 11 bases between the germline ends. CDR3 sequence (DNA): TGTGCCAGCAGCTTAGAGACTACCGTAAATTCACCCCTCCACTTT. It is translated as CASSLETTVNSPLHF.

Written as DNA, the CDR3 is TGTGCCAGCTCAAATGGCCCGTCCTACAATGAGCAGTTCTTC. This gives the protein CASSNGPSYNEQFF. The rearrangement joins TRBV27 to TRBJ2-1; D remains unclear. Germline V gene lookup returns CDR1 MNHEY and CDR2 SMNVEV (reference sequence). V lost 8 bases and J lost 1, with 12 bases in between. The CDR3 length is 14 residues.

This chain connects TRBV29-1 to TRBJ2-5; 8 bases match TRBD1. Germline V CDR1 and CDR2: SQVTM, ANQGSEA. The CDR3 runs 12 residues. J was trimmed by 3 bases and V by 7 bases; bases with no gene match: 4. CDR3 protein: CSARTGKETQYF. As DNA, the CDR3 is TGCAGCGCTAGGACAGGGAAAGAGACCCAGTACTTC.

V is TRBV4-1 and J is TRBJ1-6; D remains ambiguous. The V end lost 1 base, the J end lost 5 bases, and 6 bases lay between the germline ends. This CDR3 has 14 amino acids. The germline gives CDR1 MGHRA, CDR2 YSYEKL. The CDR3 sequence is CASSQGQDNSPLHF. The CDR3 nucleotides read TGCGCCAGCAGCCAAGGGCAGGATAATTCACCCCTCCACTTT.

V and J are TRBV19 and TRBJ1-2, with 8 bases that match TRBD1. Germline-derived CDR1 and CDR2 are LNHDA and SQIVND (reference sequence). The CDR3 contains 15 residues. The trim removed 5 bases at V and 7 bases at J, leaving 12 bases unmatched. CDR3 residues: CASSALRTGTVGYTF. CDR3 nucleotides: TGTGCCAGTAGTGCGCTGAGGACAGGGACGGTTGGCTACACCTTC.

The genes are TRBV27 and TRBJ1-2, with D possibly TRBD1 on 5 matching bases. The CDR3 totals 14 residues. The V end was cut by 7 bases, the J end by 8 bases, with 20 bases between. Germline-derived CDR1 and CDR2 are MNHEY and SMNVEV (reference sequence). Here the CDR3 reads CASNSRGGIGGYTF. CDR3 coding DNA: TGTGCCAGCAACTCGCGGGGGGGGATTGGGGGCTACACCTTC.

The J gene is TRBJ2-1, the V gene TRBV7-7, with 8 bases identical to TRBD2. Germline values: CDR1 SSHAT, CDR2 FNYEAQ (reference sequence). This CDR3 has 15 residues. The V gene end was trimmed by 5 bases and the J gene end by 2 bases; junction bases not matched to a gene: 5. In nucleotides, the CDR3 is TGTGCCAGCAGCCCGACTAGCGTAGCCTACAATGAGCAGTTCTTC. It yields the protein CASSPTSVAYNEQFF.

The chain links TRBV19 to TRBJ2-2; the match to TRBD2 covers 9 bases. The J segment lost 4 bases and the V segment lost 5 bases, leaving 8 bases of the junction unmatched. Germline V gives CDR1 LNHDA, CDR2 SQIVND (reference sequence). The CDR3 covers 16 residues. The CDR3 DNA reads TGTGCCAGTAGTCAGATTAGCGGGAGAGGCACCGGGGAGCTGTTTTTT. Translated: CASSQISGRGTGELFF.